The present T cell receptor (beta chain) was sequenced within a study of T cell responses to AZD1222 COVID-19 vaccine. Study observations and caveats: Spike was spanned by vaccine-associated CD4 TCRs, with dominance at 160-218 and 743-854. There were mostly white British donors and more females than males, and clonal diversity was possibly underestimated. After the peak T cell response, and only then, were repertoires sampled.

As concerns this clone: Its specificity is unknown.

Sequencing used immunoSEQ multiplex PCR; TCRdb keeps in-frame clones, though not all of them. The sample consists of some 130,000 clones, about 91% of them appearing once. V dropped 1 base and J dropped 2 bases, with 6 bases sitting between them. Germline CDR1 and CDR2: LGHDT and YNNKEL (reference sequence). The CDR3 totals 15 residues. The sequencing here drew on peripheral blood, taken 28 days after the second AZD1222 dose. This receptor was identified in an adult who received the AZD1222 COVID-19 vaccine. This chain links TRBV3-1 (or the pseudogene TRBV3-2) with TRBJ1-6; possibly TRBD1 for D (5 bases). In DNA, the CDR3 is TGTGCCAGCAGCCAAGGGGGGGCCTATAATTCACCCCTCCACTTT. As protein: CASSQGGAYNSPLHF.